This TCR beta chain was sequenced during a study of cytomegalovirus exposure and HLA in healthy donors. Study findings and constraints: Most CMV-associated TCR beta chains appeared HLA-restricted in a later analysis.

After removal of 2 bases from V and 3 bases from J, the junction contained 3 bases not matched to a gene. The CDR3 runs to 15 residues. Germline V gene lookup returns CDR1 KGHSH and CDR2 LQKENI. As for this clone: Its antigen is unknown.

PCR was performed using 60 Vbeta and 13 Jbeta primers. Libraries were prepared by immunoSEQ multiplex PCR; TCRdb keeps only in-frame clonotypes and omits some of them. The sample holds some 170,000 clones, around 90% seen once. This sequence originates from a young woman in good health and CMV-seronegative. The rearrangement uses TRBV18 and TRBJ2-2; 7 nucleotides match TRBD2. The sample comprised PBMCs. This CDR3 reads CASSPGLGDTGELFF. The DNA for the CDR3 is TGTGCCAGCTCACCAGGACTAGGGGACACCGGGGAGCTGTTTTTT.